These T cell receptor beta chains were read from a single sample in a study of T cells after somatic rescue of genetic block. Repertoires were generated with immunoSEQ multiplex PCR, while TCRdb's copy carries only in-frame clones and drops some. The sample lists about 88,000 clones, just under 90% seen once, with roughly 1.7% in the top ten. Sequencing was performed on peripheral blood mononuclear cells (PBMCs). Receptors were obtained from a woman under 30. The CDR3 runs from the conserved cysteine through the conserved F or W.

V	J	CDR3
TRBV5-6	TRBJ2-7	CASFRDRGDEQYF
TRBV12-2	TRBJ1-1	CASRLALIRGRATEAFF
TRBV19	TRBJ2-1	CASSGDRFHEQFF
TRBV19	TRBJ2-1	CASSSGRAYNEQFF
TRBV29-1	TRBJ1-2	CSVLWDYGYTF
TRBV27	TRBJ2-7	CASSLVRWESPYEQYF
TRBV6-1	TRBJ2-2	CASSEVQSANTGELFF
TRBV6-4	TRBJ2-3	CASSDGRASTDTQYF
TRBV27	TRBJ2-7	CASSIVAGGSSYEQYF
TRBV5-6	TRBJ2-4	CASSLVMDLAKNIQYF
TRBV28	TRBJ1-2	CASSTPRVGIYGYTF
TRBV10-1	TRBJ1-5	CASSDPDDSNQPQHF
TRBV6-6	TRBJ1-4	CASSYSPLNEKLFF
TRBV19	TRBJ2-1	CASKPGLALNEQFF
TRBV6-6	TRBJ1-2	CASSFTGGGYGYTF
TRBV9	TRBJ2-7	CASSVGGLVYEQYF
TRBV5-1	TRBJ2-7	CASTTGGINEQYF
TRBV28	TRBJ2-1	CASFGDRGSWRSYNEQFF
TRBV19	TRBJ1-2	CASSPTGWKGYTF
TRBV15	TRBJ1-5	CATSRVGELGWDQPQHF
TRBV6-1	TRBJ1-1	CASSEIGDLSEAFF
TRBV7-2	TRBJ2-7	CASSLFSDSYEQYF
TRBV7-2	TRBJ2-1	CASSSGRGTGQFF
TRBV5-6	TRBJ1-1	CASSLWTGSEAFF
TRBV19	TRBJ1-2	CASTTTTGDYGYTF
TRBV18	TRBJ1-4	CASSPLGLNEKLFF
TRBV19	TRBJ2-3	CASPKGELGTDTQYF
TRBV5-1	TRBJ2-1	CASSRGSWNEQFF
TRBV6-1	TRBJ2-2	CASRAGQGIAGELFF
TRBV6-6	TRBJ1-1	CASSPPRDGAFF
TRBV5-1	TRBJ1-2	CASSLGTGVNYGYTF
TRBV4-2	TRBJ2-7	CASSPSVLAGNYEQYF
TRBV28	TRBJ2-7	CASNSDRRSEQYF
TRBV10-3	TRBJ2-1	CAITAGGRDEQFF
TRBV7-2	TRBJ2-7	CASDFGGDYEQYF